This section outlines one T cell receptor (beta chain) sequence together with its context. The data were produced by immunoSEQ multiplex PCR, yet TCRdb's version contains in-frame clones alone and is incomplete. The sample comprises around 91,000 clones, around 82% of which are singletons, and over 10% rests with the top ten. The data belong to a study of blood T cell repertoires in COVID-19. Study-level information: Samples of COVID-19 (acute and convalescent) were obtained from the United States, Italy and Spain. From T cells, B-cell-depleted T cells, or PBMCs came the material, which was cDNA or gDNA.

The CDR3 spans 17 residues. V trimming: 5 bases; J trimming: 0 bases; junction bases outside the gene matches: 13. CDR1 and CDR2 from the germline V gene are SEHNR and FQNEAQ (reference sequence). The chain has TRBV7-9 and TRBJ2-7, with TRBD1 identical over 7 bases. Material for sequencing was peripheral blood. This TCR derives from a human donor in a cohort sampled during active COVID-19. CDR3 nucleotide sequence: TGTGCCAGCAGCGCCTTAACGGGCAGGGGGAGCTCCTACGAGCAGTACTTC. This gives the protein CASSALTGRGSSYEQYF.